The clone carrying this TCR beta chain appeared a few times. Its matching antigen is unknown. Each donor's status was that of a healthy bone marrow donor. The source of the sample is a study of cytomegalovirus exposure and HLA in healthy donors. V lost 0 bases and J lost 9, with 10 bases in between. The germline V gene encodes CDR1 SGHRS and CDR2 YFSETQ. The CDR3 length is 13 residues. Findings of the study overall: The investigators catalogued 164 TCR beta chains as cytomegalovirus-associated. TRBV6-2, TRBV6-3 and other indistinguishable V segments were excluded.

The PCR contained 60 Vbeta and 13 Jbeta primers. The repertoire was sequenced with immunoSEQ multiplex PCR; TCRdb's copy has only in-frame clones and lacks some. The table has 65,000 to 85,000 clones, roughly 84% seen once; the top ten hold 2% to 3%. The chain uses TRBV5-1 and TRBJ1-3; maybe TRBD1 (5 bases). This receptor was identified in a woman between 50 and 59 years old in good health and CMV-seronegative. Sequenced material: PBMCs. CDR3: CASSLAGRGTIYF. The CDR3 nucleotides read TGCGCCAGCAGCTTGGCAGGGCGGGGCACCATATATTTT.